The entry that follows covers one T cell receptor beta chain sequence. This sample was taken from a study of blood T cell repertoires in COVID-19. Under the authors' procedure: Estimation of nucleated cell counts was performed using reference gene primer amplification. Clones were sequenced by immunoSEQ multiplex PCR, and TCRdb holds only the in-frame ones, with some missing. The DNA gave D and trimming, while V, J and clone size come from that table. The sample shows roughly 360,000 clones, roughly 80% of them seen only once. Each recovered donor of Cohort 3 presented with two negative PCRs, clearance, or symptom resolution. This CDR3 contains 17 residues. Germline values: CDR1 LNHDA, CDR2 SQIVND (reference sequence). V dropped 5 bases and J dropped 4; count of bases not matched to a gene: 16.

What was sequenced was PBMCs or T cells enriched from blood (not recorded which). The rearrangement joins TRBV19 to TRBJ2-5, with 7 nucleotides matching TRBD2. The receptor's source is a woman aged 50 to 60 who had recovered from COVID-19. CDR3: CASSPLGGRVGGETQYF. The CDR3 DNA reads TGTGCCAGTAGTCCCCTCGGAGGGAGGGTAGGAGGAGAGACCCAGTACTTC. The whole variable domain, remainder taken from reference TRBV19 and TRBJ2-5, is DGGITQSPKYLFRKEGQNVTLSCEQNLNHDAMYWYRQDPGQGLRLIYYSQIVNDFQKGDIAEGYSVSREKKESFPLTVTSAQKNPTAFYLCASSPLGGRVGGETQYFGPGTRLLVL.